The present T cell receptor beta chain was sequenced within a study of blood T cell repertoires in COVID-19 (dated by TCRdb to between 2020 and 2021). Study-level background: Samples covering the acute and convalescent phases of COVID-19 were provided by collaborators in the United States, Italy and Spain. The material from the prospective study consisted of cDNA or gDNA derived from T cells, B-cell-depleted T cells, or PBMCs. The dataset comprised deeply sampled blood TCRbeta repertoires from subjects exposed to, actively infected with, or recovered from COVID-19. The repertoires were released in a freely available public database meant as a resource for research on the immune response to SARS-CoV-2. Samples came from the ongoing ImmuneRACE study (first 160 participants) plus 1,254 subjects from 6 global collaborators. The sample metadata nearly always contained a de-identified subject ID, COVID-19 status, age in years and sex. HLA class I and class II types, where available, came from metadata supplied by the sample provider rather than from assay-based typing. Study-wide conclusions, independent of this receptor: Clinical and demographic metadata were provided uncurated, with the amount varying by source and participant.

CDR1 LNHDA and CDR2 SQIVND are derived from the germline V gene (reference sequence). Measured from the cysteine to the phenylalanine, the CDR3 is 14 residues long. Here the CDR3 DNA is all that survives: 42 bases in frame from base 1. The germline ends are 10 bases apart after V is trimmed by 7 bases and J by 0 bases. With respect to this clone: No antigen is known for it. No base quality values were provided; no much bigger clone lies one nucleotide off.

Collaborating institutions collected whole blood in K2EDTA tubes following their own protocols. For TCRbeta analysis, collaborators shipped samples in one of three forms: frozen whole blood, isolated PBMCs, or DNA extracted from either of those sample types. TCRbeta CDR3 regions were amplified from genomic DNA using the immunoSEQ Assay, a bias-controlled multiplex PCR. The authors processed their data as follows. The number of nucleated cells in each sample was estimated by amplification of reference gene primers within the assay. To quantify the absolute abundance of each unique TCRbeta CDR3 rearrangement, sequence reads were collapsed and filtered. For each sample, productive Simpson clonality was calculated by taking the square root of Simpson's diversity index across productive rearrangements. TCRdb provides this immuneACCESS table in a form limited to in-frame rearrangements. Some clones are lacking; in checked studies, under half of them reflect an unresolved V gene, and why the rest are absent is not known. The V and J calls and clone size were taken over from that table, and D and trimming were inferred from the DNA. The table for this sample lists 50,000 to 65,000 clones; 76% of them were counted only once. The ten largest clonotypes hold around 6.4% of the sample.

Sequences were obtained from peripheral blood. The clonotype comes from a woman in her 50s with active or convalescent COVID-19. The chain uses TRBV19 and TRBJ2-1, with no confidently assigned D gene. The DNA sequence follows: TGTGCCAGTAAAGAACTGAGCTCCTACAATGAGCAGTTCTTC. This codes for CASKELSSYNEQFF.